A selection of T cell receptor beta chains follows, all from one sample in a study of blood T cell repertoires in COVID-19. Clones were sequenced by immunoSEQ multiplex PCR, and TCRdb holds only the in-frame ones, with some missing. The data show approximately 140,000 clones, approximately 86% seen once. Specimen: peripheral blood. The receptors originated from a man aged 65 to 79 with acute or convalescent COVID-19. Each CDR3 is given with its conserved first and last residue. A D gene is named only where the DNA matches it firmly. Some rows mark clone size as missing; the rest say once, few, many or name a class of expanded clone.

abundance	v_gene	j_gene	d_gene	CDR3nt	CDR3aa
once	TRBV5-1	TRBJ2-5	TRBD1	TGCGCCAGCAGCCCGGACAGGTGGGAGACCCAGTACTTC	CASSPDRWETQYF
-	TRBV7-9	TRBJ2-5	-	TGTGCCAGCAGCTTAGATTCGGGGAAGGAGACCCAGTACTTC	CASSLDSGKETQYF
-	TRBV3-1/TRBV3-2	TRBJ2-1	TRBD2	TGTGCCAGCAGCGGGGGTCCTGGCGGGAGGGCCTATAGTGAGCAGTTCTTC	CASSGGPGGRAYSEQFF
-	TRBV19	TRBJ2-3	TRBD1	TGTGCCAGTAGTTCGGACAGGGATGTCACAGATACGCAGTATTTT	CASSSDRDVTDTQYF
-	TRBV10-3	TRBJ1-1	-	TGTGCCATCAGTGAGTCGGCGCCAGGCGATAACACTGAAGCTTTCTTT	CAISESAPGDNTEAFF
-	TRBV27	TRBJ1-2	TRBD1	TGTGCCAGCCCCTCCTTCCGGGACAGGGGACTCTCCTATGGCTACACCTTC	CASPSFRDRGLSYGYTF
-	TRBV9	TRBJ1-4	-	TGTGCCAGCAGCGTAGAGGGGGGGAGGATGCCTAATGAAAAACTGTTTTTT	CASSVEGGRMPNEKLFF
few	TRBV7-6	TRBJ2-5	TRBD1	TGTGCCAGCAGCTTAGGGGGGACAGGGGCCGGGGAGACCCAGTACTTC	CASSLGGTGAGETQYF
-	TRBV14	TRBJ2-1	TRBD2	TGTGCCAGCAGCCAAGTACTAGCGGGAGGGCCGGGGAATGAGCAGTTCTTC	CASSQVLAGGPGNEQFF
-	TRBV28	TRBJ2-1	-	TGTGCCAGCAGTTTCGTACAGGGCGGCCCCTACAATGAGCAGTTCTTC	CASSFVQGGPYNEQFF
once	TRBV5-4	TRBJ1-3	TRBD1	TGTGCCAGCAGCTTAGGGACAGTCTCTGGAAACACCATATATTTT	CASSLGTVSGNTIYF
-	TRBV5-1	TRBJ1-4	TRBD1	TGCGCCAGCAGCTGGGGGAAGGGACAGGGTCTTAATGAAAAACTGTTTTTT	CASSWGKGQGLNEKLFF
-	TRBV27	TRBJ2-6	-	TGTGCCAGCAGTTGGGGGAGGGGGGCCAACGTCCTGACTTTC	CASSWGRGANVLTF
-	TRBV6-5	TRBJ2-7	TRBD2	TGTGCCAGCATGTCTAGCGGGAGCTCCTACGAGCAGTACTTC	CASMSSGSSYEQYF
-	TRBV5-1	TRBJ2-1	-	TGCGCCAGCAGCTCAACCGGGACTTACAATGAGCAGTTCTTC	CASSSTGTYNEQFF
-	TRBV29-1	TRBJ2-5	TRBD1	TGCAGCGTTGACAGGGGGAGAGAGACCCAGTACTTC	CSVDRGRETQYF
once	TRBV19	TRBJ1-2	-	TGTGCCAGTAGTCGGGTTGGCTACACCTTC	CASSRVGYTF
-	TRBV19	TRBJ2-7	TRBD1	TGTGCCAGTAGTATAGATATGACAGGGGGCAAGGACGAGCAGTACTTC	CASSIDMTGGKDEQYF
-	TRBV27	TRBJ2-1	TRBD1	TGTGCCAGCAGTTTAAAGGGGGCGGCCGGGAATGAGCAGTTCTTC	CASSLKGAAGNEQFF
-	TRBV4-2	TRBJ2-7	TRBD2	TGTGCCAGCAGCCAAACTAGCGAGACTTCGTACGAGCAGTACTTC	CASSQTSETSYEQYF
-	TRBV9	TRBJ2-3	TRBD1	TGTGCCAGCAGCGCTAGACAGGGGGCAGATACGCAGTATTTT	CASSARQGADTQYF
-	TRBV3-1/TRBV3-2	TRBJ1-1	-	TGTGCCAGCAGCCAAGATTCAGGGGTTGGCACTGAAGCTTTCTTT	CASSQDSGVGTEAFF
-	TRBV18	TRBJ2-2	-	TGTGCCAGCTCACCGTCTAGCGATAGCACCGGGGAGCTGTTTTTT	CASSPSSDSTGELFF
-	TRBV10-3	TRBJ2-5	TRBD1	TGTGCCATCAGAGCCGGGACAGAGCAAGAGACCCAGTACTTC	CAIRAGTEQETQYF
-	TRBV28	TRBJ1-1	TRBD1	TGTGCCAGCAGCCAAAGTAGGGGGCGGACTGAAGCTTTCTTT	CASSQSRGRTEAFF
-	TRBV19	TRBJ2-7	TRBD1	TGTGCCAGTAGGAGACAGGGGGAAAACGAGCAGTACTTC	CASRRQGENEQYF
-	TRBV28	TRBJ2-7	TRBD2	TGTGCCAGCAGCGAGCCACTAGCGGGAGTCGACGAGCAGTACTTC	CASSEPLAGVDEQYF